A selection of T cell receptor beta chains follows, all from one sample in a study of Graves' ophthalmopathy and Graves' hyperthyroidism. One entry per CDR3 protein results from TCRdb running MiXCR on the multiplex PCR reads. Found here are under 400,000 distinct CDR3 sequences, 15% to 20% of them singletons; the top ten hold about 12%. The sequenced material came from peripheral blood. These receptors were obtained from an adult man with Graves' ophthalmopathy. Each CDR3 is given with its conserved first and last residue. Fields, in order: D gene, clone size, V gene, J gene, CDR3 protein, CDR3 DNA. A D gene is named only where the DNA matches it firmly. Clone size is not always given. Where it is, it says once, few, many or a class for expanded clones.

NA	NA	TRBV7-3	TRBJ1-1	CASSLTGQNSEAFF	TGTGCCAGCAGCTTAACAGGGCAGAACTCTGAAGCTTTCTTT
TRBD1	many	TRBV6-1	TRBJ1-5	CASSEGQGQPQHF	TGTGCCAGCAGTGAAGGACAGGGTCAGCCCCAGCATTTT
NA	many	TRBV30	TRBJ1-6	CAWNRGNSPLHF	TGTGCCTGGAACCGGGGAAACTCACCCCTCCACTTT
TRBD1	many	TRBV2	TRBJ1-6	CASSLQGADSPLHF	TGTGCCAGCAGTTTACAGGGGGCCGACTCACCCCTCCACTTT
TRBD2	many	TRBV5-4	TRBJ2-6	CASSLGGASGSSGANVLTF	TGTGCCAGCAGCTTGGGGGGTGCTAGCGGGAGCTCTGGGGCCAACGTCCTGACTTTC
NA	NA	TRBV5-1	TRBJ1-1	CASSAGVANTEAFF	TGCGCCAGCAGCGCAGGGGTTGCGAACACTGAAGCTTTCTTT
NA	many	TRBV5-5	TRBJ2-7	CASSPWDGYEQYF	TGTGCCAGCAGCCCTTGGGACGGGTACGAGCAGTACTTC
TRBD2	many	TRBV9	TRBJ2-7	CASSVGLAGPLEQYF	TGTGCCAGCAGCGTAGGACTAGCGGGCCCCCTGGAGCAGTACTTC
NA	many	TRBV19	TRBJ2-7	CASSKGQGGPYEQYF	TGTGCCAGTAGTAAAGGCCAGGGTGGGCCCTACGAGCAGTACTTC
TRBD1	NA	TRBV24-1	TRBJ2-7	CATSVGTGGADEQYF	TGTGCCACCAGTGTAGGGACAGGGGGAGCGGACGAGCAGTACTTC
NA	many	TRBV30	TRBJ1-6	CAWSGQSAGDGSSPLHF	TGTGCCTGGAGCGGTCAATCTGCGGGGGATGGGTCCTCACCCCTCCACTTT
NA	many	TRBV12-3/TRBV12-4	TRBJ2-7	CASSYVGYEQYF	TGTGCCAGCAGCTATGTGGGTTACGAGCAGTACTTC
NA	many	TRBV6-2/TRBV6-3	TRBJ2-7	CASSYMGAGWVRSYEQYF	TGTGCCAGCAGTTATATGGGCGCGGGCTGGGTGCGCTCCTACGAGCAGTACTTC
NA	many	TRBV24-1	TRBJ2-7	CATSDGQFYEQYF	TGTGCCACCAGTGACGGACAGTTTTACGAGCAGTACTTC
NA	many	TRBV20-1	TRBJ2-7	CSAPRTAKTYEQYF	TGCAGTGCTCCGCGGACAGCGAAAACCTACGAGCAGTACTTC
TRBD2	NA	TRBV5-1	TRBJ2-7	CASSRTSGGDQSYEQYF	TGCGCCAGCAGCCGGACTAGCGGGGGGGATCAATCCTACGAGCAGTACTTC
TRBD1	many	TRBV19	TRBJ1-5	CASSTQDRGDQPQHF	TGTGCCAGTAGTACTCAGGACAGGGGCGATCAGCCCCAGCATTTT
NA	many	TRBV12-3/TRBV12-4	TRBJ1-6	CASSFVGAGSPLHF	TGTGCCAGCAGTTTCGTGGGCGCGGGTTCACCCCTCCACTTT
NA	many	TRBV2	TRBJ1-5	CASTELRDSNQPQHF	TGTGCCAGCACCGAGCTGAGAGATAGCAATCAGCCCCAGCATTTT
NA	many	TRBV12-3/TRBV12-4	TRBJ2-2	CASRKGTLNTGELFF	TGTGCCAGCAGAAAAGGGACTCTGAACACCGGGGAGCTGTTTTTT
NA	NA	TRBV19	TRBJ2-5	CDLGCRVVECLETQYF	TGTGATCTGGGTTGTCGGGTCGTCGAGTGTTTGGAGACCCAGTACTTC
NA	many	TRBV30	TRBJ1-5	CAWSTPQGGINQPQHF	TGTGCCTGGAGTACCCCTCAGGGTGGGATCAATCAGCCCCAGCATTTT
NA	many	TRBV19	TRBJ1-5	CASTRRGIGNQPQHF	TGTGCCAGTACCCGCCGGGGGATTGGCAATCAGCCCCAGCATTTT
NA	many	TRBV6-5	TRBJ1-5	CASSYVSGLIHQPQHF	TGTGCCAGCAGTTATGTTTCAGGGTTGATCCATCAGCCCCAGCATTTT
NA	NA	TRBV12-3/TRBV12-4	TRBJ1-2	CASSEPGRYYGYTF	TGTGCCAGCAGTGAGCCGGGACGGTACTATGGCTACACCTTC
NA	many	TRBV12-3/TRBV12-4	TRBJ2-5	CASSLKGLETQYF	TGTGCCAGCAGCCTGAAGGGCTTAGAGACCCAGTACTTC
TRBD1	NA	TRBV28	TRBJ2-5	CASSSPGTAQETQYF	TGTGCCAGCAGTTCGCCAGGGACAGCCCAAGAGACCCAGTACTTC